Following are 30 T cell receptor beta chains from one sample sequenced in a study of PD-L1 blockade in urothelial cancer. Sequencing was performed with immunoSEQ multiplex PCR; in TCRdb, only in-frame clones are kept and a portion is missing. This table has around 120,000 clones, roughly 84% appearing once. Specimen: PBMCs, collected around atezolizumab (anti-PD-L1) treatment. These receptors came from a man in his fifties or sixties with urothelial cancer.

The chain links TRBV9 to TRBJ1-5; D unresolved. The CDR3 sequence is 14 residues long. V lost 1 base, J lost 5 bases, and 10 bases lay in between. Germline CDR1 and CDR2: SGDLS and YYNGEE. CDR3 sequence reads: CASSVSDGYQPQHF. The CDR3 bases are TGTGCCAGCAGCGTAAGCGATGGCTATCAGCCCCAGCATTTT.

J is TRBJ2-3 and V is TRBV7-3, with 7 bases identical to TRBD2. The CDR3 length is 15 residues. Germline values: CDR1 SGHTA, CDR2 FQGTGA. The V gene end was trimmed by 0 bases and the J gene end by 8 bases; junction bases not matched to a gene: 8. The DNA for the CDR3 is TGTGCCAGCAGCTTAACTGGGGACTACGTCGGTACGCAGTATTTT. As protein: CASSLTGDYVGTQYF. Combining the CDR3 with reference TRBV7-3 and TRBJ2-3 gives the whole variable domain GAGVSQTPSNKVTEKGKYVELRCDPISGHTALYWYRQSLGQGPEFLIYFQGTGAADDSGLPNDRFFAVRPEGSVSTLKIQRTERGDSAVYLCASSLTGDYVGTQYFGPGTRLTVL.

The CDR3 loop is CASRQGGGDEKLFF. CDR3 nucleotide sequence: TGTGCCAGCAGACAGGGGGGAGGGGATGAAAAACTGTTTTTT. The V and J genes are TRBV6-6 and TRBJ1-4, with TRBD1 matching 8 bases. The trim removed 6 bases at V and 6 bases at J, leaving 6 bases unmatched. Germline CDR1 is MNHNY and CDR2 is SVGAGI (reference sequence). The CDR3 runs to 14 residues.

The CDR3 sequence: CASSVHTGAGNTIYF. Written as DNA, the CDR3 is TGTGCCAGCAGCGTTCACACAGGGGCTGGAAACACCATATATTTT. V usage is TRBV9 and J usage is TRBJ1-3, with 7 bases aligning to TRBD1. There are 15 residues in the CDR3. Germline V gives CDR1 SGDLS, CDR2 YYNGEE. V gave up 2 bases and J gave up 2 bases; unmatched junction bases: 4.

This clone was seen a few times. CDR3 nucleotide sequence: TGTGCCAGCAGTTACGGGTCTAGCGGGAGGGTGGATACGCAGTATTTT. Amino acid sequence: CASSYGSSGRVDTQYF. The rearrangement joins TRBV6-6 to TRBJ2-3, with 12 bases identical to TRBD2. The CDR3 loop spans 16 amino acids. V lost 2 bases, J lost 6 bases, and 6 bases stayed unmatched. Germline V CDR1 and CDR2: MNHNY, SVGAGI (reference sequence).

There are a few counts of this clone. CDR3 loop: CASSEGTGVNQPQHF. Here the CDR3 DNA reads TGCGCCAGCAGCGAGGGGACAGGGGTGAATCAGCCCCAGCATTTT. The genes are TRBV5-1 and TRBJ1-5, with 10 positions matching TRBD1. V dropped 4 bases and J dropped 4; count of bases not matched to a gene: 5. In germline, CDR1 is SGHRS, CDR2 YFSETQ. The CDR3 loop spans 15 amino acids.

V usage is TRBV15 and J usage is TRBJ1-1; D not certain. This CDR3 is 13 amino acids long. V was pared by 4 bases and J by 6 bases, with 12 bases between. Germline values: CDR1 LNHNV, CDR2 YYDKDF (reference sequence). CDR3 nucleotides: TGTGCCACCAGCATCGCCCGGGTAGCTGAAGCTTTCTTT. It yields the protein CATSIARVAEAFF.

The chain carries TRBV4-1 and TRBJ1-4; TRBD1 is a possible D gene (6 bases). Germline V CDR1 and CDR2: MGHRA, YSYEKL. Trimming stripped 1 base from V and 6 bases from J, with 15 bases between. The CDR3 sequence is 16 residues long. The chain's CDR3 is CASSQVFPNRDEKLFF. DNA of the CDR3: TGCGCCAGCAGCCAAGTGTTTCCGAACAGGGATGAAAAACTGTTTTTT.

The chain links TRBV10-1 to TRBJ2-3; 13 bases agree with TRBD2. Germline lookup yields CDR1 WNHNN and CDR2 SYGVQD (reference sequence). The trim removed 7 bases at V and 0 bases at J, leaving 7 bases unmatched. There are 17 residues in the CDR3. The CDR3 reads CASIGLAGVTSTDTQYF. CDR3 nucleotides: TGCGCCAGCATTGGACTAGCGGGAGTCACTAGCACAGATACGCAGTATTTT.

This clone was detected once. The gene calls are TRBV30 and TRBJ2-3; maybe TRBD1 (5 bases). CDR1 is GTSNPN, CDR2 SVGIG, per germline (reference sequence). With 4 bases removed from V and 4 bases from J, the gap between germline ends came to 18 bases. This CDR3 comprises 15 residues. The CDR3 sequence: CAWNSGFALSDTQYF. The DNA for the CDR3 is TGTGCCTGGAATTCAGGGTTCGCGTTGTCAGATACGCAGTATTTT.

This clone was counted only a few times. The chain is built from TRBV25-1 and TRBJ2-2; D gene unclear. Germline CDR1 and CDR2: MGHDK and SYGVNS. The CDR3 has 13 amino acids. The V and J ends lost 2 bases and 6 bases respectively, with 7 bases between them. The chain's CDR3 is CASSEPSAGELFF. The DNA for the CDR3 is TGTGCCAGCAGTGAACCGTCTGCCGGGGAGCTGTTTTTT. The full variable domain, its missing parts supplied by reference TRBV25-1 and TRBJ2-2, is EADIYQTPRYLVIGTGKKITLECSQTMGHDKMYWYQQDPGMELHLIHYSYGVNSTEKGDLSSESTVSRIRTEHFPLTLESARPSHTSQYLCASSEPSAGELFFGEGSRLTVL.

The chain couples TRBV18 to TRBJ2-7, with D perhaps matching TRBD1 (5 bases). CDR1 and CDR2 (germline): KGHSH, LQKENI. This CDR3 spans 14 amino acids. V was pared by 3 bases and J by 4 bases, with 13 bases between. The CDR3 reads CASSPRGAGYEQYF. DNA for the CDR3: TGTGCCAGCTCACCCCGTGGGGCCGGGTACGAGCAGTACTTC.

The genes are TRBV5-1 and TRBJ2-1; 7 positions agree with TRBD1. The CDR3 contains 15 residues. Germline V gene lookup returns CDR1 SGHRS and CDR2 YFSETQ. V was clipped by 3 bases and J by 1 base; unmatched bases: 4. CDR3 sequence (DNA): TGCGCCAGCAGCTCAGGACAGGTGTCCTACAATGAGCAGTTCTTC. This translates into CASSSGQVSYNEQFF.

The rearrangement uses TRBV14 and TRBJ1-1; 8 bases match TRBD1. The CDR3 has 14 amino acids. The germline V gene encodes CDR1 SGHDN and CDR2 FVKESK. V was clipped by 5 bases and J by 0 bases; unmatched bases: 2. CDR3 sequence: CASSSRGLNTEAFF. CDR3 bases: TGTGCCAGCAGCTCCAGGGGGCTGAACACTGAAGCTTTCTTT.

The chain uses TRBV5-1 and TRBJ2-3; D is perhaps TRBD2 (5 bases). V was pared by 0 bases and J by 5 bases, with 10 bases between. Germline CDR1 and CDR2: SGHRS and YFSETQ. The CDR3 is 14 amino acids. The CDR3 DNA sequence: TGCGCCAGCAGCTTGGGACTACCCGGAGATACGCAGTATTTT. It codes for CASSLGLPGDTQYF.

This clone was detected only once. V and J are TRBV7-9 and TRBJ1-1; 8 bases match TRBD1. This CDR3 has 13 amino acids. Germline V gene sequence: CDR1 SEHNR, CDR2 FQNEAQ (reference sequence). Trimming at V came to 6 bases and at J to 8 bases, leaving 8 bases not matched to a gene. The CDR3 loop is CASSVGQGGEAFF. The CDR3 region has the DNA TGTGCCAGCAGTGTCGGACAGGGAGGGGAAGCTTTCTTT.

The CDR3 bases are TGTGCCAGCAGTTATCTTTCCGGTCAGCCCCAGCATTTT. Residues: CASSYLSGQPQHF. The V and J genes are TRBV6-5 and TRBJ1-5; the D is unclear. The CDR3 runs 13 residues. CDR1 MNHEY and CDR2 SVGAGI come from the germline V gene. Trimming pared 3 bases from V and 6 bases from J, leaving 9 bases between.

The J gene is TRBJ1-6, the V gene TRBV5-1; 8 nucleotides line up with TRBD1. There are 17 residues in the CDR3. The germline V gene has CDR1 SGHRS and CDR2 YFSETQ. With V trimmed by 3 bases and J by 12 bases, 17 bases remained unmatched. The CDR3 sequence is CASSSSFGQGTGGPLHF. The CDR3 DNA is TGCGCCAGCAGCTCGAGTTTTGGACAGGGCACCGGGGGACCCCTCCACTTT.

The chain links TRBV15 to TRBJ2-3, with D unresolved. Trimming removed 4 bases from V and 0 bases from J, with 11 bases in between. Germline V CDR1 and CDR2: LNHNV, YYDKDF (reference sequence). The CDR3 runs 15 residues. In nucleotides, the CDR3 is TGTGCCACCAGCAAGGAGAGAACTAGCACAGATACGCAGTATTTT. This encodes CATSKERTSTDTQYF. Complete variable domain (other parts from reference TRBV15 and TRBJ2-3): DAMVIQNPRYQVTQFGKPVTLSCSQTLNHNVMYWYQQKSSQAPKLLFHYYDKDFNNEADTPDNFQSRRPNTSFCFLDIRSPGLGDTAMYLCATSKERTSTDTQYFGPGTRLTVL.

The J gene is TRBJ2-1, the V gene TRBV15; 10 bases line up with TRBD2. V trimming: 0 bases; J trimming: 0 bases; junction bases outside the gene matches: 11. CDR3 length: 20 amino acids. Germline lookup yields CDR1 LNHNV and CDR2 YYDKDF (reference sequence). This chain's CDR3 is CATSRDLAGDPRSSYNEQFF. In DNA, the CDR3 is TGTGCCACCAGCAGAGATCTAGCGGGAGACCCTCGAAGCTCCTACAATGAGCAGTTCTTC.

The chain recombines TRBV6-4 with TRBJ2-2; maybe TRBD2 (6 bases). V was trimmed by 11 bases and J by 5 bases, leaving 15 bases between them. This CDR3 spans 13 amino acids. Germline V lookup: CDR1 MRHNA, CDR2 SNTAGT. DNA for the CDR3: TGTGCCTCCGCCGGGGAGGAAACCGGGGAGCTGTTTTTT. Translation gives CASAGEETGELFF.

The rearrangement uses TRBV4-2 and TRBJ2-7; 9 bases line up with TRBD2. CDR1 is LGHNA and CDR2 is YNFKEQ in the germline V gene. CDR3 length: 15 residues. Trimming removed 4 bases from V and 3 bases from J; junction bases left unmatched: 7. This CDR3 reads CASSRNSGGYYEQYF. The DNA for the CDR3 is TGTGCCAGCAGCCGAAATAGCGGGGGATACTACGAGCAGTACTTC.

The chain uses TRBV7-3 and TRBJ1-2; the match to TRBD1 covers 11 bases. This CDR3 has 15 amino acids. Germline assignment: CDR1 SGHTA and CDR2 FQGTGA. V lost 5 bases and J lost 4; bases outside the gene matches: 6. Here the CDR3 reads CASSLGTGGTYGYTF. CDR3 nucleotides: TGTGCCAGCAGCCTCGGGACAGGGGGTACCTATGGCTACACCTTC.

The chain links TRBV1 to TRBJ2-2; no check of the table's D call, TRBD2, against the DNA was made. TRBV1 is reported as a pseudogene. This CDR3 spans 18 amino acids. The CDR3 DNA reads as TGCACCAGCAGCCACTCGTATGGGGGGGAAGGTCCCACCGGGGAGCTGTTTTTT. It encodes CTSSHSYGGEGPTGELFF.

The rearrangement joins TRBV7-2 to TRBJ2-7; 10 bases line up with TRBD1. V trimming: 5 bases; J trimming: 7 bases; junction bases outside the gene matches: 14. From germline, CDR1 is SGHTA and CDR2 FQGNSA. This CDR3 comprises 16 residues. CDR3 DNA: TGTGCCAGCAGCAGCGCAGTGGGGACAGGGGCGTGGGAGCAGTACTTC. Its protein product is CASSSAVGTGAWEQYF.

This clone was seen a handful of times. The chain employs TRBV4-1 and TRBJ1-4; the D is unclear. Germline V gene data show CDR1 as MGHRA and CDR2 as YSYEKL. V dropped 0 bases and J dropped 6 bases, with 2 bases sitting between them. The CDR3 contains 12 residues. CDR3 sequence reads: CASSQDYEKLFF. The CDR3 bases are TGCGCCAGCAGCCAAGACTATGAAAAACTGTTTTTT.

As concerns this clone: Other DNA sequences within the sample encode an identical CDR3. The chain is built from TRBV6-5 and TRBJ2-7; TRBD1 matches 9 bases. Germline assignment: CDR1 MNHEY and CDR2 SVGAGI. With 4 bases clipped from V and 2 bases from J, the junction kept 3 bases outside the gene matches. This CDR3 region has 14 residues. Here the CDR3 reads CASSSGQGPYEQYF. CDR3 nucleotide sequence: TGTGCCAGCAGTTCGGGACAGGGACCCTACGAGCAGTACTTC.

The V call is TRBV18, the J call TRBJ2-2; weak D call: TRBD2 (5 bases). This CDR3 is built from 14 residues. The germline V gene has CDR1 KGHSH and CDR2 LQKENI. V was pared by 1 base and J by 7 bases, with 10 bases between. The CDR3 bases are TGTGCCAGCTCACCACTTCAGGCGGGCGGGGAGCTGTTTTTT. Its translation is CASSPLQAGGELFF.

The rearrangement uses TRBV27 and TRBJ2-7; D gene ambiguous. CDR1 is MNHEY and CDR2 is SMNVEV in the germline V gene (reference sequence). V lost 10 bases and J lost 3, with 10 bases in between. The CDR3 has 11 amino acids. In DNA form, the CDR3 reads TGTGCCACCTCCCGAGGCTACGAGCAGTACTTC. This sequence encodes CATSRGYEQYF.

The rearrangement uses TRBV5-6 and TRBJ2-7; D call uncertain. In germline, CDR1 is SGHDT, CDR2 YYEEEE. With 0 bases removed from V and 4 bases from J, the gap between germline ends came to 5 bases. This CDR3 has 12 amino acids. In DNA form, the CDR3 reads TGTGCCAGCAGCTTGGCTTCGTACGAGCAGTACTTC. Its protein product is CASSLASYEQYF.